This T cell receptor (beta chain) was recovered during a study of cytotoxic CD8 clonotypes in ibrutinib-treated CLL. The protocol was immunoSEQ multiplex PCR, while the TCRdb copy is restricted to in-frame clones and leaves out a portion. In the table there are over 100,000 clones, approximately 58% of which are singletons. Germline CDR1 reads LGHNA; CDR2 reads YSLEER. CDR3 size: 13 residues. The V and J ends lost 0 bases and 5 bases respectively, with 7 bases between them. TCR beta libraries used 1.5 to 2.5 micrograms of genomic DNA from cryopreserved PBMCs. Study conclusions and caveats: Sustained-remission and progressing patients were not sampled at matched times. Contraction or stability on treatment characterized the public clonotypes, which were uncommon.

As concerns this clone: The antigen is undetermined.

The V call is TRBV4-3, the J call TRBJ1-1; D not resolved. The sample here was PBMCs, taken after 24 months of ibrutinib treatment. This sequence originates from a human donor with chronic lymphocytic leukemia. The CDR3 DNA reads TGCGCCAGCAGCCAAGAAAGGGATACTGAAGCTTTCTTT. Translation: CASSQERDTEAFF.